These 21 T cell receptor beta chains originate from one sample sequenced in a study of shared clonotypes between healthy human individuals. Clones were sequenced by immunoSEQ multiplex PCR, and TCRdb holds only the in-frame ones, with some missing. The data show 650,000 to 700,000 clones, 90% seen once. What was sequenced was memory CD8+ T cells from PBMCs. Subset here: CD45RO+ cells pooled with CCR7-negative TemRA cells. These receptors originate from a man aged 18 to 29 in good health. Some clones in this sample may be carry-over from other donors' samples.

Turning to this clone: The sample holds other DNA sequences that translate to the same CDR3. This rearrangement joins TRBV29-1 to TRBJ2-1; unclear D gene. Trimming cost V 1 base and J 0 bases, with 7 bases left between them. From germline, CDR1 is SQVTM and CDR2 ANQGSEA. This CDR3 is 14 amino acids long. The CDR3, as DNA: TGCAGCGTTGAAGGGGTCGGCTCCTACAATGAGCAGTTCTTC. Translating gives CSVEGVGSYNEQFF.

V is TRBV27 and J is TRBJ1-4, with 9 bases matching TRBD1. Germline CDR1 MNHEY, CDR2 SMNVEV (reference sequence). The CDR3 is 13 residues long. J gave up 13 bases and V 3 bases, and 6 bases lay outside the gene matches. The CDR3 region is CASSLIGQGLLFF. The CDR3 DNA reads TGTGCCAGCAGTTTGATAGGACAGGGGTTACTGTTTTTT.

CDR3 sequence reads: CASSFLVGRGAYEQYF. The CDR3 DNA follows: TGTGCCAGCAGTTTTCTGGTCGGCAGGGGGGCCTACGAGCAGTACTTC. V usage is TRBV27 and J usage is TRBJ2-7; D is perhaps TRBD1 (7 bases). From germline, CDR1 is MNHEY and CDR2 SMNVEV (reference sequence). The CDR3 runs 16 residues. Trimming left V 3 bases short and J 2 bases short, with 17 bases between.

The chain employs TRBV7-9 and TRBJ2-2, with unresolved D. Germline V lookup: CDR1 SEHNR, CDR2 FQNEAQ (reference sequence). Trimming cost V 6 bases and J 3 bases, with 8 bases left between them. This CDR3 comprises 13 residues. The CDR3 bases are TGTGCCAGCAGTTATAGGGACACCGGGGAGCTGTTTTTT. Protein: CASSYRDTGELFF.

The genes are TRBV4-3 and TRBJ1-1; perhaps TRBD1 as D (5 bases). Trimming cost V 2 bases and J 1 base, with 17 bases left between them. The CDR3 consists of 17 residues. CDR1 LGHNA and CDR2 YSLEER come from the germline V gene. The CDR3 coding sequence is TGCGCCAGCAGCCAATCCTTGCACCCGGGGGGGAACACTGAAGCTTTCTTT. Amino acids: CASSQSLHPGGNTEAFF.

This clone was detected only a few times. The chain joins TRBV27 to TRBJ2-2; unclear D gene. The CDR3 loop spans 12 amino acids. V gave up 6 bases and J gave up 1 base, with 3 bases separating them. CDR1 and CDR2 from the germline V gene are MNHEY and SMNVEV (reference sequence). CDR3 loop: CASSWNTGELFF. In DNA, the CDR3 is TGTGCCAGCAGCTGGAACACCGGGGAGCTGTTTTTT.

This rearrangement joins TRBV6-6 to TRBJ1-4, with D tentatively TRBD1 (5 bases). The V end was cut by 6 bases, the J end by 8 bases, with 7 bases between. This CDR3 contains 11 residues. Germline V CDR1 and CDR2: MNHNY, SVGAGI (reference sequence). This chain's CDR3 is CASSEGEKLFF. CDR3 nucleotides: TGTGCCAGCAGCGAGGGGGAAAAACTGTTTTTT.

The chain uses TRBV13 and TRBJ1-4, with 10 bases lining up with TRBD1. The CDR3 runs 16 residues. Trimming took 5 bases from V and 7 from J; bases not matched to a gene: 10. Germline V gene lookup returns CDR1 PRHDT and CDR2 FYEKMQ (reference sequence). The chain's CDR3 is CASSPAGQGEGEKLFF. CDR3 bases: TGTGCCAGCAGCCCAGCCGGACAGGGGGAGGGTGAAAAACTGTTTTTT.

This clone was observed a single time. As DNA, the CDR3 is TGTGCCAGCAGCCTCCAGGGGGCATCCTACAATGAGCAGTTCTTC. This gives the protein CASSLQGASYNEQFF. The chain employs TRBV7-9 and TRBJ2-1; 8 nucleotides match TRBD1. V lost 5 bases to trimming and J lost 1 base; unmatched junction nucleotides: 4. Germline V gene data show CDR1 as SEHNR and CDR2 as FQNEAQ (reference sequence). This CDR3 has 15 amino acids.

On this clone itself: This clone may be a read error of a much larger clone one base away. The rearrangement joins TRBV13 to TRBJ2-7, with D perhaps TRBD2 (6 bases). Germline CDR1 is PRHDT and CDR2 is FYEKMQ (reference sequence). Deletions cut 1 base from V and 7 bases from J, with 8 bases between. CDR3 length: 12 residues. The CDR3 sequence: CASSLVAGEQYF. CDR3 nucleotides: TGTGCCAGCAGCTTAGTGGCGGGGGAGCAGTACTTC.

This clone was observed many times. The V gene is TRBV7-7, the J gene TRBJ2-7; 10 nucleotides line up with TRBD2. V shed 5 bases and J 6 bases; nucleotides not matched to a gene: 13. The CDR3 covers 16 residues. The germline V gene encodes CDR1 SSHAT and CDR2 FNYEAQ (reference sequence). The CDR3 loop reads CASSGGSGRAPGEQYF. The CDR3 bases are TGTGCCAGCAGCGGAGGCAGCGGGAGGGCCCCGGGCGAGCAGTACTTC.

This sequence joins TRBV4-2 and TRBJ1-4, with no clear D. This CDR3 has 14 residues. V was cut by 1 base and J by 1 base, with 4 bases left in between. Germline loops: CDR1 LGHNA, CDR2 YNFKEQ. The CDR3 reads CASSQGVTNEKLFF. In DNA form, the CDR3 reads TGTGCCAGCAGCCAAGGGGTAACTAATGAAAAACTGTTTTTT.

Only a few counts were recorded for this clone. In the same sample, other DNA sequences code for this CDR3. The V and J genes are TRBV27 and TRBJ2-5, with D uncertain. The germline CDR1 and CDR2 sequences are MNHEY and SMNVEV (reference sequence). V dropped 0 bases and J dropped 5 bases, with 4 bases sitting between them. The CDR3 totals 12 residues. The CDR3 DNA follows: TGTGCCAGCAGTTTATCGGGGGAGACCCAGTACTTC. Translated: CASSLSGETQYF.

The chain recombines TRBV28 with TRBJ2-1; 7 nucleotides line up with TRBD2. The CDR3 is 19 residues long. V lost 5 bases and J lost 8; bases outside the gene matches: 24. Germline CDR1 reads MDHEN; CDR2 reads SYDVKM. The CDR3 protein is CASSGFVFAGGSWKYEQFF. In DNA form, the CDR3 reads TGTGCCAGCAGTGGATTTGTATTTGCCGGGGGGAGTTGGAAGTATGAGCAGTTCTTC.

The rearrangement links TRBV19 to TRBJ2-3, with D perhaps TRBD1 or TRBD2 (5 bases each). The length of the CDR3 is 17 residues. V was clipped by 0 bases and J by 2 bases, with 15 bases between them. From germline, CDR1 is LNHDA and CDR2 SQIVND (reference sequence). DNA for the CDR3: TGTGCCAGTAGTATAGATACGGGGCAAGGGTACACAGATACGCAGTATTTT. As protein: CASSIDTGQGYTDTQYF.

The chain joins TRBV27 to TRBJ1-1; a weak D match, TRBD1 (5 bases). The CDR3 runs 15 residues. Germline CDR1 MNHEY, CDR2 SMNVEV (reference sequence). V was cut by 3 bases and J by 3 bases, with 14 bases left in between. CDR3 bases: TGTGCCAGCAGTTTGATTTGGGGCTCCGACACTGAAGCTTTCTTT. Residues: CASSLIWGSDTEAFF.

The chain links TRBV28 to TRBJ2-2; no firm D call. The V gene's germline CDR1 is MDHEN and CDR2 SYDVKM. This CDR3 has 14 residues. V lost 5 bases and J 4 bases, leaving 11 bases between the germline ends. The CDR3 region has the DNA TGTGCCAGCAGTGAGGTGTGGGCCACCGGGGAGCTGTTTTTT. It codes for CASSEVWATGELFF.

This clone was counted between two and nine times. The rearrangement links TRBV2 to TRBJ1-1, with D unclear. This CDR3 is built from 17 residues. CDR1 is SNHLY, CDR2 FYNNEI, per germline. Between the trimmed V and J ends, which lost 4 bases and 0 bases, there was a span of 18 bases. CDR3 nucleotides: TGTGCCAGCAGTGGCCGTTCGGGTTCCACTATGAACACTGAAGCTTTCTTT. It codes for CASSGRSGSTMNTEAFF. Full variable domain (missing parts from reference TRBV2 and TRBJ1-1): EPEVTQTPSHQVTQMGQEVILRCVPISNHLYFYWYRQILGQKVEFLVSFYNNEISEKSEIFDDQFSVERPDGSNFTLKIRSTKLEDSAMYFCASSGRSGSTMNTEAFFGQGTRLTVV.

The chain recombines TRBV28 with TRBJ1-2; D is unclear. CDR1 MDHEN and CDR2 SYDVKM come from the germline V gene. This CDR3 has 11 amino acids. The V and J ends lost 7 bases and 7 bases respectively, with 10 bases between them. CDR3 sequence reads: CASNLGSGYTF. The DNA of the CDR3 is TGTGCCAGCAACCTGGGCAGTGGCTACACCTTC.

This clone was detected only once. The chain links TRBV7-9 to TRBJ2-2, with no clear D. Deletions cut 0 bases from V and 5 bases from J, with 10 bases between. The CDR3 is made up of 15 amino acids. In germline, CDR1 is SEHNR, CDR2 FQNEAQ (reference sequence). CDR3 sequence reads: CASSLAVGGTGELFF. In DNA form, the CDR3 reads TGTGCCAGCAGCTTAGCCGTAGGTGGGACCGGGGAGCTGTTTTTT.

The chain carries TRBV28 and TRBJ2-7, with 11 bases aligning to TRBD2. There are 15 residues in the CDR3. From germline, CDR1 is MDHEN and CDR2 SYDVKM. Germline trimming cut 6 bases from V and 2 bases from J; bases unmatched to any gene: 6. The CDR3 sequence is CASSALAGAPYEQYF. The CDR3 coding sequence is TGTGCCAGCAGCGCACTAGCGGGAGCACCCTACGAGCAGTACTTC.